The entry below gives a single T cell receptor (beta chain) sequence along with its context. TCRdb ran MiXCR on the 5' RACE reads and lists one entry per CDR3 protein. Here the sample spans fewer than 65,000 distinct CDR3 sequences, around 30% being singletons. The V end was cut by 5 bases, the J end by 3 bases, with 14 bases between. The CDR3 extends over 14 amino acids. Germline lookup yields CDR1 LGHDT and CDR2 YNNKEL (reference sequence). The chain carries TRBV3-1 and TRBJ2-7; perhaps TRBD1 as D (6 bases). The receptor was isolated from a female donor with breast cancer. Source material: tumor-infiltrating naive CD4+ T cells sorted from the breast tumor. Subset described: naive CD4+ T cells, CD4+CD45RA+CD25-. The CDR3 region has the DNA TGTGCCAGCAGCAAACAGGGCTCTGGCTACGAGCAGTACTTC. Its translation is CASSKQGSGYEQYF.